This T cell receptor beta chain was sequenced for a study of shared clonotypes between healthy human individuals. After removal of 4 bases from V and 0 bases from J, the junction contained 3 bases not matched to a gene. The CDR3 loop spans 14 amino acids. Germline loops: CDR1 SGHDN, CDR2 FVKESK. TCRdb's table, derived via immunoSEQ multiplex PCR, lists solely in-frame clones and lacks some. Of approximately 1,500,000 clones detected, roughly 96% appear once; the ten largest clones hold approximately 1.2%. The clonotype was recovered from a man younger than 40 in good health. This chain uses TRBV14 with TRBJ2-7; the match to TRBD1 covers 7 bases. The specimen was naive CD4+ T cells sorted from blood. The subset: CD45RA+ positively selected. DNA of the CDR3: TGTGCCAGCAGCCGACAGGGCGGCTCCTACGAGCAGTACTTC. This sequence encodes CASSRQGGSYEQYF.